These 5 T cell receptor beta chains were sequenced from one sample in a study of blood T cell repertoires in COVID-19. Profiled with immunoSEQ multiplex PCR; TCRdb holds only in-frame clones, not every one. The sample records a few hundred thousand clones, about four fifths being singletons. Sequenced input: peripheral blood. These receptors all come from a woman between 18 and 30 years old with acute or convalescent COVID-19.

This chain links TRBV28 with TRBJ1-1; D perhaps matches TRBD1 (6 bases). Per germline, CDR1 MDHEN and CDR2 SYDVKM. The CDR3 length is 15 residues. V lost 2 bases, J lost 2 bases, and 12 bases lay in between. The CDR3 loop is CASSLTAGVNTEAFF. DNA for the CDR3: TGTGCCAGCAGTTTAACTGCAGGGGTAAACACTGAAGCTTTCTTT.

In the case of this clone: This same CDR3 is encoded by further DNA sequences in the sample. The chain joins TRBV3-1 (or the pseudogene TRBV3-2) to TRBJ2-1; no firm D call. Trimming stripped 4 bases from V and 0 bases from J, with 4 bases between. CDR3 length: 13 amino acids. The germline CDR1 and CDR2 sequences are LGHDT and YNNKEL (reference sequence). CDR3 bases: TGTGCCAGCAGCCGCAGCTCCTACAATGAGCAGTTCTTC. It codes for CASSRSSYNEQFF.

The genes are TRBV27 and TRBJ1-6; no reliable D call. There are 16 residues in the CDR3. The ends were cut back, 6 bases at V and 0 bases at J, with 12 bases in the middle. Germline CDR1 MNHEY, CDR2 SMNVEV (reference sequence). The chain's CDR3 is CASRATESSYNSPLHF. DNA for the CDR3: TGTGCCAGCAGAGCCACAGAGAGCTCCTATAATTCACCCCTCCACTTT.

V gene TRBV7-8 combines with J gene TRBJ1-5; D call uncertain. With 5 bases removed from V and 2 bases from J, the gap between germline ends came to 10 bases. Per the germline V gene, CDR1 is SGHVS and CDR2 is FQNEAQ. This CDR3 spans 14 amino acids. CDR3 sequence: CASSPHGGNQPQHF. Written as DNA, the CDR3 is TGTGCCAGCAGCCCACACGGGGGCAATCAGCCCCAGCATTTT.

The rearrangement links TRBV30 to TRBJ2-2, with D perhaps TRBD2 (5 bases). The CDR3 length is 15 residues. CDR1 is GTSNPN and CDR2 is SVGIG in the germline V gene (reference sequence). Trimming cost V 3 bases and J 0 bases, with 11 bases left between them. The CDR3 DNA is TGTGCCTGGAGGAGGTTCGGGGCGAACACCGGGGAGCTGTTTTTT. As protein: CAWRRFGANTGELFF.